This TCR beta chain was captured in a study of graft-versus-host responses after intestinal transplantation. The germline V and J ends were trimmed by 3 bases and 6 bases, with 8 bases remaining between them. The CDR3 covers 13 residues. CDR1 is MNHEY and CDR2 is SMNVEV in the germline V gene (reference sequence). In this sample, this clone turned up once. What it recognizes is unknown. Libraries were prepared by immunoSEQ multiplex PCR; TCRdb keeps only in-frame clonotypes and omits some of them. The data show about 91,000 clones, about 91% seen once. This sequence joins TRBV27 and TRBJ2-2; TRBD2 is a possible D gene (5 bases). Sequenced material: unstimulated CD4+ T cells sorted from spleen or lymph node cells, taken before transplant. This TCR was recovered from a human donor who was the organ donor for an intestinal transplant. DNA for the CDR3: TGTGCCAGCAGTTTCCGGGGTGCCGGGGAGCTGTTTTTT. It is translated as CASSFRGAGELFF.